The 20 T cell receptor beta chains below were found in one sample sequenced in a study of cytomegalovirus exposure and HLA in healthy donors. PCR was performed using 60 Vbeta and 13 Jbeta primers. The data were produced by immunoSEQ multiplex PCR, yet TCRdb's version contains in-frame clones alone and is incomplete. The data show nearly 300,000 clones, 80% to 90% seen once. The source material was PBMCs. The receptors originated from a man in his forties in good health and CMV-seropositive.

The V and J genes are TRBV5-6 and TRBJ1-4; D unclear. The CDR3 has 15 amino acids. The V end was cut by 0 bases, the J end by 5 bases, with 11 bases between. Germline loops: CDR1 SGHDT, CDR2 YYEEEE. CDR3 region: CASSLERVRNEKLFF. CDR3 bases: TGTGCCAGCAGCTTGGAGAGGGTACGGAATGAAAAACTGTTTTTT.

The CDR3 here is CATSTRSGSSYNEQFF. The CDR3 DNA is TGTGCCACCAGCACTCGTAGCGGAAGCTCCTACAATGAGCAGTTCTTC. The chain is built from TRBV15 and TRBJ2-1, with D possibly being TRBD2 (6 bases). The CDR3 is made up of 16 amino acids. CDR1 is LNHNV and CDR2 is YYDKDF in the germline V gene (reference sequence). The V gene lost 4 bases and the J gene lost 0 bases, with 13 bases spanning the gap.

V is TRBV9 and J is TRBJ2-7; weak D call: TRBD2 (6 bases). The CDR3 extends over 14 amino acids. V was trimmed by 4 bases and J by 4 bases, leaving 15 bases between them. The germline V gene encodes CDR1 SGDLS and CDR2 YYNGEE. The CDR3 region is CASSQGGDLYEQYF. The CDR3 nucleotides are TGTGCCAGCAGCCAAGGAGGGGACCTATACGAGCAGTACTTC.

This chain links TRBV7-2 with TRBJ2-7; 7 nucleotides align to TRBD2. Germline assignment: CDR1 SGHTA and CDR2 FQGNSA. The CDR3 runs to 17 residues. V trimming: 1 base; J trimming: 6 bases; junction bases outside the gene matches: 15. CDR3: CASSLVMYLGGSSEQYF. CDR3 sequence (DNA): TGTGCCAGCAGCTTAGTGATGTACTTGGGCGGGAGTAGCGAGCAGTACTTC.

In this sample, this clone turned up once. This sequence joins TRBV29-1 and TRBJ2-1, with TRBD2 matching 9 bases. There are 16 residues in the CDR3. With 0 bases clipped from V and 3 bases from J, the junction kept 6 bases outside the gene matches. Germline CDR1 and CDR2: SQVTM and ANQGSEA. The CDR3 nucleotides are TGCAGCGTTGAAGATGATAGCGGGAGAATCTACAATGAGCAGTTCTTC. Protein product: CSVEDDSGRIYNEQFF.

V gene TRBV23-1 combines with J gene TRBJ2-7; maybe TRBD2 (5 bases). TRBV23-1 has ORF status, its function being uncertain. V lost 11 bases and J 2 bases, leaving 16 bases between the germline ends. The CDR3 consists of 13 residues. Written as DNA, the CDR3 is TGCGCCTTCCGGTGGTGGGGAGCCTACGAGCAGTACTTC. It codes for CAFRWWGAYEQYF.

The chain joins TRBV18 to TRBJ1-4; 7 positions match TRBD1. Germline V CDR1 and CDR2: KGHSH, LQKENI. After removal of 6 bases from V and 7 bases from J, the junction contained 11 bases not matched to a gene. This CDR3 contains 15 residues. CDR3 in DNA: TGTGCCAGCTCCCTAATACCGGACAGGCCTGAAAAACTGTTTTTT. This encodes CASSLIPDRPEKLFF.

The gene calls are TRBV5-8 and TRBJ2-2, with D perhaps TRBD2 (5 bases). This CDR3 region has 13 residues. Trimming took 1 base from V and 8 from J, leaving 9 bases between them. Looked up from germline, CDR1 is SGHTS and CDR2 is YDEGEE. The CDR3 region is CASSLQWTGELFF. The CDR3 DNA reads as TGTGCCAGCAGCTTGCAATGGACTGGGGAGCTGTTTTTT. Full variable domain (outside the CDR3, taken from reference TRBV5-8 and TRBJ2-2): EAGVTQSPTHLIKTRGQQATLRCSPISGHTSVYWYQQALGLGLQFLLWYDEGEERNRGNFPPRFSGRQFPNYSSELNVNALELEDSALYLCASSLQWTGELFFGEGSRLTVL.

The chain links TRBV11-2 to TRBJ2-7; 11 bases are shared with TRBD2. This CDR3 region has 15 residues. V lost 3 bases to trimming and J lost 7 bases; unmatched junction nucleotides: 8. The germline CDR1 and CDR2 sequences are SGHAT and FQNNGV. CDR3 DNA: TGTGCCAGCAGCTTCCTTAGCGGGAGGGCAAGTGAGCAGTACTTC. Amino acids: CASSFLSGRASEQYF.

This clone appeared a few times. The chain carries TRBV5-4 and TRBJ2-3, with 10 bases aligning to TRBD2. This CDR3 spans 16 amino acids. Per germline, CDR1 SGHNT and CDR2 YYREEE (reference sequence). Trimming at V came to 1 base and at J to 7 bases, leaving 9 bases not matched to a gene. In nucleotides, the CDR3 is TGTGCCAGCAGCTTGTTACTAGCGGGACCAAAATATACGCAGTATTTT. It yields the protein CASSLLLAGPKYTQYF.

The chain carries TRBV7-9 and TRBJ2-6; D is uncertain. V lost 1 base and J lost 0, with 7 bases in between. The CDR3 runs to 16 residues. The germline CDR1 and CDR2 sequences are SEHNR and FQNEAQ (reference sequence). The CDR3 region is CASSLGGSSGANVLTF. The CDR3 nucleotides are TGTGCCAGCAGCTTAGGAGGTAGCTCTGGGGCCAACGTCCTGACTTTC.

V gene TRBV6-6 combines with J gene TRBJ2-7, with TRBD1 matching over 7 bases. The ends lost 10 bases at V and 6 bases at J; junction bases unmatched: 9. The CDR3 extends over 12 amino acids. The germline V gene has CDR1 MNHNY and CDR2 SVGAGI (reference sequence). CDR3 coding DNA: TGTGCCATTAATACAGGGGTCGGCGAGCAGTACTTC. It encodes CAINTGVGEQYF.

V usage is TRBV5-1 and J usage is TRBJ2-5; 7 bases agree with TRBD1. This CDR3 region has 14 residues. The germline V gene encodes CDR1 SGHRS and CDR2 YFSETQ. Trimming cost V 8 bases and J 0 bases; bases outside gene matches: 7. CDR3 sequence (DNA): TGCGCCAGTTCCCTGGGACAGAACCAAGAGACCCAGTACTTC. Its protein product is CASSLGQNQETQYF.

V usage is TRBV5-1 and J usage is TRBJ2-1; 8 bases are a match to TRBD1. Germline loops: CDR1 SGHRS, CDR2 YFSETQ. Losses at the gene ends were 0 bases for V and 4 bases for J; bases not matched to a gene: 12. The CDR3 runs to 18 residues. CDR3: CASSLALPDRDFYNEQFF. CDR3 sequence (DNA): TGCGCCAGCAGCTTGGCCCTCCCGGACAGGGATTTTTACAATGAGCAGTTCTTC.

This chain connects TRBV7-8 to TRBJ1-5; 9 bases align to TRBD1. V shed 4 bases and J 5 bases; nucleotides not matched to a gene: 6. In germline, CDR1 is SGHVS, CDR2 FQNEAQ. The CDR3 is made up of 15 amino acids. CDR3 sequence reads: CASSSWDRADQPQHF. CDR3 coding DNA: TGTGCCAGCAGCTCCTGGGACAGGGCCGATCAGCCCCAGCATTTT. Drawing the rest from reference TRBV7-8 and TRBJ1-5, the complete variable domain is GAGVSQSPRYKVAKRGQDVALRCDPISGHVSLFWYQQALGQGPEFLTYFQNEAQLDKSGLPSDRFFAERPEGSVSTLKIQRTQQEDSAVYLCASSSWDRADQPQHFGDGTRLSIL.

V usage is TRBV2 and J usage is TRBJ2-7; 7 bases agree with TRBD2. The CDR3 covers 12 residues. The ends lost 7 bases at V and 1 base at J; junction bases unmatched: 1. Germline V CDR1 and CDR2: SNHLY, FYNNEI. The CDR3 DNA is TGTGCCAGCATGGGGGGGTCCTACGAGCAGTACTTC. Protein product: CASMGGSYEQYF.

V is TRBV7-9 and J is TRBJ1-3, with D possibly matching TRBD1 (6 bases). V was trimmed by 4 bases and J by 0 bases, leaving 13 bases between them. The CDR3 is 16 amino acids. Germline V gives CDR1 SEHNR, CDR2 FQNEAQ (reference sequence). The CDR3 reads CASSYPGHRSGNTIYF. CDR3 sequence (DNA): TGTGCCAGCAGCTACCCGGGACACCGCTCTGGAAACACCATATATTTT.

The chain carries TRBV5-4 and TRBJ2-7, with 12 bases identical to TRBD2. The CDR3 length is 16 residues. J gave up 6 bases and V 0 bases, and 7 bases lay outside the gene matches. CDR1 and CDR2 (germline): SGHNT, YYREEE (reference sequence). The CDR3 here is CASSLGTSGTESEQYF. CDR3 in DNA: TGTGCCAGCAGCTTGGGGACTAGCGGGACTGAGTCCGAGCAGTACTTC.

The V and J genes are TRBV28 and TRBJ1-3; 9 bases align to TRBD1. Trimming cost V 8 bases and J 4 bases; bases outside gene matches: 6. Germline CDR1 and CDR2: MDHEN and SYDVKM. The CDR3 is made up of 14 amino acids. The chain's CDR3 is CASRGTGRGNTIYF. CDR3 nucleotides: TGTGCCAGCCGCGGGACAGGGAGAGGAAACACCATATATTTT.

The CDR3 nucleotides are TGTGCCAGCAGCTTCCGGACAGCTGTTACGGACATTCAGTACTTC. Protein sequence: CASSFRTAVTDIQYF. The V gene is TRBV13, the J gene TRBJ2-4, with D perhaps TRBD1 (6 bases). The germline V and J ends were trimmed by 3 bases and 8 bases, with 17 bases remaining between them. The CDR3 is made up of 15 amino acids. Germline V gives CDR1 PRHDT, CDR2 FYEKMQ (reference sequence). The complete variable domain, with remaining parts taken from reference TRBV13 and TRBJ2-4, reads AAGVIQSPRHLIKEKRETATLKCYPIPRHDTVYWYQQGPGQDPQFLISFYEKMQSDKGSIPDRFSAQQFSDYHSELNMSSLELGDSALYFCASSFRTAVTDIQYFGAGTRLSVL.